A selection of T cell receptor beta chains follows, all from one sample in a study of blood T cell repertoires in COVID-19. Sequenced by immunoSEQ multiplex PCR; TCRdb stores in-frame clones only, minus some. The sample lists roughly 190,000 clones; 84% were seen once. Sequencing was carried out using PBMCs or T cells enriched from blood (not recorded which). The receptor source for this set is a woman aged 30 to 39 who had recovered from COVID-19. The CDR3 runs from the conserved cysteine through the conserved F or W. A D gene is named only where the DNA matches it firmly. Size tells how often a clone was seen (once, few, many) or the class of an expanded clone, and some rows leave it out.

v_call,d_call,j_call,clone_size,cdr3_nt,cdr3_aa
TRBV28,NA,TRBJ2-3,NA,TGTGCCAGCACGCTCGGGCGGGATTTCACAGATACGCAGTATTTT,CASTLGRDFTDTQYF
TRBV6-5,TRBD1,TRBJ1-2,NA,TGTGCCAGCAGCCCAGGACAGGGAGGGTATGGCTACACCTTC,CASSPGQGGYGYTF
TRBV19,NA,TRBJ1-1,NA,TGTGCCAGTAGTCAACAATACAGGAACACTGAAGCTTTCTTT,CASSQQYRNTEAFF
TRBV5-1,TRBD1,TRBJ1-3,NA,TGCGCCAGCAGCTTGGCATCCCGGGACAGGGTCCTATTCTCTGGAAACACCATATATTTT,CASSLASRDRVLFSGNTIYF
TRBV28,NA,TRBJ1-2,NA,TGTGCCAGCAGTCCTGGAGACCTCGCCTATGGCTACACCTTC,CASSPGDLAYGYTF
TRBV7-8,NA,TRBJ2-1,NA,TGTGCCAGCAGCTCCCGGACAGTTACCTACAATGAGCAGTTCTTC,CASSSRTVTYNEQFF
TRBV7-9,TRBD2,TRBJ2-1,NA,TGTGCCAGCAGCTTTGGGTCAAGAAGCGGGGGATACTACAATGAGCAGTTCTTC,CASSFGSRSGGYYNEQFF
TRBV7-7,TRBD1,TRBJ2-2,few,TGTGTCGTCCGGCCGACAGGGGTATCCACCGGGGAGCTGTTTTTT,CVVRPTGVSTGELFF
TRBV19,TRBD1,TRBJ1-2,NA,TGTGCCAGTAGTACTACCTTTACAGGGGTATTACTGGGAGGCTACACCTTC,CASSTTFTGVLLGGYTF
TRBV9,TRBD2,TRBJ2-5,NA,TGTGCCAGCACACCCGGGACTACAAGGGGAAGGGGAGAGACCCAGTACTTC,CASTPGTTRGRGETQYF
TRBV19,TRBD2,TRBJ2-2,NA,TGTGCCAGTACACCGGGACTAGCCTTTTCCGGGGAGCTGTTTTTT,CASTPGLAFSGELFF
TRBV5-1,TRBD2,TRBJ2-3,NA,TGCGCCAGCCTCTTATTAGCGGGAGGGCCCGCAGATACGCAGTATTTT,CASLLLAGGPADTQYF
TRBV6-6,TRBD1,TRBJ1-5,NA,TGTGCCAGCAGCCGAGGACAGGGTTGGGGTGGGAGCAATCAGCCCCAGCATTTT,CASSRGQGWGGSNQPQHF
TRBV7-2,TRBD1,TRBJ1-3,NA,TGTGCCAGCAGCTTACAGGGGGACTCTGGAAACACCATATATTTT,CASSLQGDSGNTIYF
TRBV29-1,TRBD1,TRBJ1-2,NA,TGCAGCGTCGACGACGGACAGGGGAATGGCTACACCTTC,CSVDDGQGNGYTF
TRBV28,TRBD1,TRBJ1-1,NA,TGTGCCAGCAGTTCAACCGGGACAGGATCCACTGAAGCTTTCTTT,CASSSTGTGSTEAFF
TRBV7-2,NA,TRBJ1-2,NA,TGTGCCAGCAGCTTAGTACGGGGGGAGGGCGGCTACACCTTC,CASSLVRGEGGYTF
TRBV13,NA,TRBJ1-6,NA,TGTGCCAGCAGCCTTAGAGGGGCGGGGACTGAGTCGAACTCACCCCTCCACTTT,CASSLRGAGTESNSPLHF
TRBV19,NA,TRBJ1-1,NA,TGTGCCAGTAGTACCTCGGCAGGCCTGAACACTGAAGCTTTCTTT,CASSTSAGLNTEAFF
TRBV7-7,TRBD2,TRBJ2-2,NA,TGTGCTAGCAGCCCCCAGAGGAGGTTAGCGGGAGTGTCCGGGGAGCTGTTTTTT,CASSPQRRLAGVSGELFF
TRBV19,TRBD1,TRBJ1-5,NA,TGTGCCAGTATCGGGCCAGGGGGTAATCAGCCCCAGCATTTT,CASIGPGGNQPQHF
TRBV27,NA,TRBJ2-2,NA,TGTGCCAGCAGTTTACTGGAAGGGGGCACCGGGGAGCTGTTTTTT,CASSLLEGGTGELFF
TRBV28,NA,TRBJ1-5,NA,TGTGCCAGCAGTTTATTAGGGAGTCAGCCCCAGCATTTT,CASSLLGSQPQHF
TRBV18,TRBD1,TRBJ1-5,NA,TGTGCCAGCTCACCTACCCAGGGGGCATATCAGCCCCAGCATTTT,CASSPTQGAYQPQHF
TRBV27,TRBD2,TRBJ2-1,NA,TGTGCCAGCACCTGGGGGAGGGCCTCCTACAATGAGCAGTTCTTC,CASTWGRASYNEQFF
TRBV4-1,NA,TRBJ2-5,NA,TGCGCCAGCAGCCCCACCGGGGGGACAGGAGGAGAGACCCAGTACTTC,CASSPTGGTGGETQYF
TRBV19,NA,TRBJ2-2,NA,TGTGCCAGTAGATCCGGGACTTCTCTGCCCGGGGAGCTGTTTTTT,CASRSGTSLPGELFF
TRBV21-1,NA,TRBJ2-7,NA,TGTGCCAGCAGCAAAGCAGGGGGACAGGGGAACGCCTACGAGCAGTACTTC,CASSKAGGQGNAYEQYF
TRBV25-1,TRBD2,TRBJ2-2,NA,TGTGCCAGCAGTGGGACTAGCGGGATTTACGGGGAGCTGTTTTTT,CASSGTSGIYGELFF